This T cell receptor (beta chain) emerged from a study of blood T cell repertoires in COVID-19. Background on the study: The analysed material was cDNA or gDNA that came from T cells, B-cell-depleted T cells, or PBMCs.

Authors' data handling: Estimates of nucleated cell counts were drawn from the amplification of reference gene primers. The data were produced by immunoSEQ multiplex PCR, yet TCRdb's version contains in-frame clones alone and is incomplete. D and trimming were read from the DNA, whereas the V and J calls and clone size are those reported in that table. The sample holds around 130,000 clones, less than 90% seen once. Germline V gene lookup returns CDR1 LNHDA and CDR2 SQIVND (reference sequence). The CDR3 extends over 15 amino acids. V lost 1 base to trimming and J lost 1 base, with 10 bases between them. Patients of the Seattle cohort, enrolled during active infection, were followed longitudinally.

The receptor was derived from a young man with COVID-19, enrolled during active disease. The source material was peripheral blood. The gene calls are TRBV19 and TRBJ1-1; D remains ambiguous. As DNA, the CDR3 is TGTGCCAGTAGTATAGCTGGCACGGGGAACACTGAAGCTTTCTTT. Residues: CASSIAGTGNTEAFF.